This TCR beta chain was identified during a study of T-cell memory formation after mild COVID-19. Study details: For the most part, TCR clusters were specific to one donor.

In TCRdb, the 5' RACE reads were re-called with MiXCR into one record per CDR3 protein. The sample contains about 300,000 distinct CDR3 sequences, roughly a fifth of which appear only once. V gave up 0 bases and J gave up 6 bases; unmatched junction bases: 6. Per germline, CDR1 SGHRS and CDR2 YFSETQ. The CDR3 has 15 amino acids. General study points: Day 15 to 85 contractors were CD4/CD8 balanced; later expanders leaned CD4+. CD8+ contracting clones occupied EMRA, while CD4+ ones occupied mainly CM and EM. There was no confirmation that second-wave clones peaking on day 37 were SARS-CoV-2 specific.

This clonotype has more than one count but fewer than ten. Its antigen is not identified. The sample comprised PBMCs or a T cell subset sorted from them (not recorded which). The receptor comes from a man aged 18 to 30 who had mild COVID-19 (a few samples of this study predate the infection). Cell type and time point are not known. The chain joins TRBV5-1 to TRBJ1-5; TRBD1 matches at 7 bases. CDR3 residues: CASSLGDSPGQPQHF. CDR3 sequence (DNA): TGCGCCAGCAGCTTGGGGGACAGCCCGGGTCAGCCCCAGCATTTT.